This T cell receptor (beta chain) is drawn from a study of T-cell memory formation after mild COVID-19. Constant-segment primers served in 5'RACE that generated TCR alpha and TCR beta cDNA libraries bearing sample barcodes and UMIs. TCRdb ran MiXCR on the 5' RACE reads and lists one entry per CDR3 protein. This table holds hundreds of thousands of distinct CDR3 sequences, less than 25% found once. This clonotype was counted between two and nine times. The CDR3 extends over 19 amino acids. The junction had 16 bases not matched to a gene; V was cut back by 4 bases and J by 6 bases. This clonotype originated in an adult woman who had mild COVID-19 (a few samples of this study predate the infection). Cell type and time point are not known. Sequenced input: PBMCs or a T cell subset sorted from them (not recorded which). The rearrangement links TRBV12-3 or TRBV12-4 to TRBJ2-1; TRBD2 matches at 12 bases. The CDR3 coding sequence is TGTGCCAGCAGTTCATATTTAACTTTGGCTAGCGGGAGGGGCAATGAGCAGTTCTTC. Protein sequence: CASSSYLTLASGRGNEQFF.